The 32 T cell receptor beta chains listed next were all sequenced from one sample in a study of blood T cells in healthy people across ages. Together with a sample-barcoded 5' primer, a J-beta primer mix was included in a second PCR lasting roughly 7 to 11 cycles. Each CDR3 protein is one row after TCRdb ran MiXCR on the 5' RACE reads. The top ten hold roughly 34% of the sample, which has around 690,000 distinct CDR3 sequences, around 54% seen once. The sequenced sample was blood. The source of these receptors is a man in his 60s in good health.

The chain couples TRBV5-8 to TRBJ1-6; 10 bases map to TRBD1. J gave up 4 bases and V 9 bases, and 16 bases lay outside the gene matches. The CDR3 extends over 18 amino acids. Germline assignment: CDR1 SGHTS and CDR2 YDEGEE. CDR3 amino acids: CAKLPGQGPPIYNSPLHF. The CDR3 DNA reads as TGTGCCAAACTACCGGGACAGGGGCCCCCTATTTATAATTCACCCCTCCACTTT. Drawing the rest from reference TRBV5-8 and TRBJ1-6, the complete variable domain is EAGVTQSPTHLIKTRGQQATLRCSPISGHTSVYWYQQALGLGLQFLLWYDEGEERNRGNFPPRFSGRQFPNYSSELNVNALELEDSALYLCAKLPGQGPPIYNSPLHFGNGTRLTVT.

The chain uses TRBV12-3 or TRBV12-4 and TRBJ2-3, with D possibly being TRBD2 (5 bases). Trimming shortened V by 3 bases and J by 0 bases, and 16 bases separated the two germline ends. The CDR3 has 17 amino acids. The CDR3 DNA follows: TGTGCCAGCAGTTTCGCCTCTGTGGGAGCTAGCACAGATACGCAGTATTTT. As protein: CASSFASVGASTDTQYF.

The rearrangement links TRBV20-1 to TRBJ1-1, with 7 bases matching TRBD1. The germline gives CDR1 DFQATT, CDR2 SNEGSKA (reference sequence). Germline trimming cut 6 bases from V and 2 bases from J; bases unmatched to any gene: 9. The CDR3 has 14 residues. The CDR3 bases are TGCAGTGCGGAACCGACAGGGATTAACACTGAAGCTTTCTTT. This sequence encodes CSAEPTGINTEAFF.

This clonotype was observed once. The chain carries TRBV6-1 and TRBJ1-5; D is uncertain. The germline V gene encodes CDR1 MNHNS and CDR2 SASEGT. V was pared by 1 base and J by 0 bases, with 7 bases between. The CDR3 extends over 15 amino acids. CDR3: CASSEVGNSNQPQHF. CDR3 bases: TGTGCCAGCAGTGAAGTGGGAAATAGCAATCAGCCCCAGCATTTT.

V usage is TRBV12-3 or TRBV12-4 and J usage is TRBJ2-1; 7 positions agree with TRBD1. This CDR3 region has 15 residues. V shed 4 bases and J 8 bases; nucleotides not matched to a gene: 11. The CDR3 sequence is CASSSRDRDRHEQFF. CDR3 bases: TGTGCCAGCAGTTCTCGCGACAGGGATAGACATGAGCAGTTCTTC.

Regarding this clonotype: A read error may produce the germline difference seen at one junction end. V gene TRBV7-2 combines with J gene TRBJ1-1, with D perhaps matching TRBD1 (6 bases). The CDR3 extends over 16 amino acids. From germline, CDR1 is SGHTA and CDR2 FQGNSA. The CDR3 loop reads CASSLGGAGMNIEAFF. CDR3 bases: TGTGCCAGCAGCTTAGGGGGGGCAGGGATGAACATTGAAGCTTTCTTT. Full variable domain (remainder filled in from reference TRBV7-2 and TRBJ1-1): GAGVSQSPSNKVTEKGKDVELRCDPISGHTALYWYRQSLGQGLEFLIYFQGNSAPDKSGLPSDRFSAERTGGSVSTLTIQRTQQEDSAVYLCASSLGGAGMNIEAFFGQGTRLTVV.

As DNA, the CDR3 is TGCAGCTCGAGACAGGGGGCCGGTGGCTACACCTTC. Amino acids: CSSRQGAGGYTF. V and J are TRBV29-1 and TRBJ1-2; TRBD1 matches at 10 bases. This CDR3 contains 12 residues. With V trimmed by 8 bases and J by 7 bases, 7 bases remained unmatched. Germline loops: CDR1 SQVTM, CDR2 ANQGSEA.

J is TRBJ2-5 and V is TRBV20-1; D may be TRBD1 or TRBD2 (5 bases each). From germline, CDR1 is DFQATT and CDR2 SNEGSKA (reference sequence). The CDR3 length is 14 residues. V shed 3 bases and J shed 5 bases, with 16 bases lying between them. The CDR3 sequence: CSARAREPRETQYF. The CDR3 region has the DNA TGCAGTGCTAGGGCCAGGGAGCCACGGGAGACCCAGTACTTC.

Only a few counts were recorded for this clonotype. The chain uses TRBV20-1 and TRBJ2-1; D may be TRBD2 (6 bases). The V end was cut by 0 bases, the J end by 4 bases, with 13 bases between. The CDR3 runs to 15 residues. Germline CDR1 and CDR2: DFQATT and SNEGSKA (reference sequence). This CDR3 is CSARDPRRGYNEQFF. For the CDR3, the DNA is TGCAGTGCTAGAGACCCTCGGCGGGGATACAATGAGCAGTTCTTC.

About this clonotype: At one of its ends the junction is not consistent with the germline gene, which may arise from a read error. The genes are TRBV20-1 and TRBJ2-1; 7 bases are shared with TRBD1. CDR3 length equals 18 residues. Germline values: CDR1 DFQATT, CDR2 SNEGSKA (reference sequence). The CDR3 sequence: CSAIDRRLRQGVYNEQFF. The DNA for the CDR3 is TGCAGTGCCATAGACCGACGCCTGAGGCAGGGGGTCTACAACGAGCAGTTCTTC.

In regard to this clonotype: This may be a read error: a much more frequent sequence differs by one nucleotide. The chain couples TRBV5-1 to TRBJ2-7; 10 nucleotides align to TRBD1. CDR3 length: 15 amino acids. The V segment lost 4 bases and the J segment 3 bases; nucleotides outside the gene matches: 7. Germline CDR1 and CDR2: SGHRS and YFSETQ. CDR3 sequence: CASSEAGTGDYEQYF. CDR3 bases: TGCGCCAGCAGCGAAGCCGGGACAGGGGACTACGAGCAGTACTTC.

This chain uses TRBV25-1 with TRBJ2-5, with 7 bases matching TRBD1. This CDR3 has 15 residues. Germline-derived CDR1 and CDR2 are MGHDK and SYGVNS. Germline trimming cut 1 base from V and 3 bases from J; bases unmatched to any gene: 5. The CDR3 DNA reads TGTGCCAGCAGTGAATTTAGGACAGGCGAAGAGACCCAGTACTTC. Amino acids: CASSEFRTGEETQYF.

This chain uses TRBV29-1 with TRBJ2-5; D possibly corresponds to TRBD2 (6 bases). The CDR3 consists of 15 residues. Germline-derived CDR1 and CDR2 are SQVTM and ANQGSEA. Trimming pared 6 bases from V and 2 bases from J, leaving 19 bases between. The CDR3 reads CSVKGRWEAQETQYF. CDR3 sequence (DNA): TGCAGCGTAAAGGGCCGTTGGGAGGCTCAAGAGACCCAGTACTTC. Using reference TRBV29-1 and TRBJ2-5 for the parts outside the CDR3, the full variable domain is SAVISQKPSRDICQRGTSLTIQCQVDSQVTMMFWYRQQPGQSLTLIATANQGSEATYESGFVIDKFPISRPNLTFSTLTVSNMSPEDSSIYLCSVKGRWEAQETQYFGPGTRLLVL.

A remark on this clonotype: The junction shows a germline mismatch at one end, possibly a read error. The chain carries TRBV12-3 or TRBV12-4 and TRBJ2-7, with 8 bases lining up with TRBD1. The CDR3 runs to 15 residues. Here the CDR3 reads CATSDQNRGRYEQYF. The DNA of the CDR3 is TGTGCCACCAGTGATCAAAACAGGGGGAGGTACGAGCAGTACTTC.

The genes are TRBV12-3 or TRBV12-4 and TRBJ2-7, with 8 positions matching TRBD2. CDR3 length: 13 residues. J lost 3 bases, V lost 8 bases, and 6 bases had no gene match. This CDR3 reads CASGFGGGYEQYF. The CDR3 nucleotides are TGTGCCAGCGGGTTCGGGGGGGGCTACGAGCAGTACTTC.

For the CDR3, the DNA is TGTGCCAGCAGATCGAGACGAGTAGACACTGAAGCTTTCTTT. Its translation: CASRSRRVDTEAFF. The chain links TRBV6-6 to TRBJ1-1; no reliable D call. The CDR3 sequence is 14 residues long. Germline V gives CDR1 MNHNY, CDR2 SVGAGI (reference sequence). The V gene lost 6 bases and the J gene lost 3 bases, with 14 bases spanning the gap.

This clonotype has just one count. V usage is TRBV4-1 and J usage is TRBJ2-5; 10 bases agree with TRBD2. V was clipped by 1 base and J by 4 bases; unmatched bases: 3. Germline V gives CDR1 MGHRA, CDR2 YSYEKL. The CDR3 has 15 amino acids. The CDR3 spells CASSQVTSGIETQYF. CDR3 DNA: TGCGCCAGCAGCCAAGTTACTAGCGGGATAGAGACCCAGTACTTC.

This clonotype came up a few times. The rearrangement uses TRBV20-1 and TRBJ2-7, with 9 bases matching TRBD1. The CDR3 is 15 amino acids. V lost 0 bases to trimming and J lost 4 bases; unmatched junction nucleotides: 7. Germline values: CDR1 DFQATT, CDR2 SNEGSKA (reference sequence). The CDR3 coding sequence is TGCAGTGCTAGAGACCCAACAGGGGGCGGGTACGAGCAGTACTTC. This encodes CSARDPTGGGYEQYF.

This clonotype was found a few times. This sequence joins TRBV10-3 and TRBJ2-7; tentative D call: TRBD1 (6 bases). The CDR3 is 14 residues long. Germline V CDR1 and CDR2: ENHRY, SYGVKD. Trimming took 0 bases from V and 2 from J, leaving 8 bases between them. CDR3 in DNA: TGTGCCATCAGTGAGTCGGCAGGGGCCTACGAGCAGTACTTC. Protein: CAISESAGAYEQYF.

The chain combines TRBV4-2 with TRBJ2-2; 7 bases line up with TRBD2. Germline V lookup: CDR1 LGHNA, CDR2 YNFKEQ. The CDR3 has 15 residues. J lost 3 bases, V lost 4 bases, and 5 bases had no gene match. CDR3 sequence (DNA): TGTGCCAGCAGCCCGGGAGGAGGGGACACCGGGGAGCTGTTTTTT. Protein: CASSPGGGDTGELFF.

DNA for the CDR3: TGTGCCAGCAGCGCATCACAGTACCAAGAGACCCAGTACTTC. Protein: CASSASQYQETQYF. The chain employs TRBV7-2 and TRBJ2-5; D remains ambiguous. The CDR3 loop spans 14 amino acids. Germline CDR1 reads SGHTA; CDR2 reads FQGNSA. Trimming cost V 5 bases and J 0 bases, with 10 bases left between them. Full variable domain (outside the CDR3, taken from reference TRBV7-2 and TRBJ2-5): GAGVSQSPSNKVTEKGKDVELRCDPISGHTALYWYRQSLGQGLEFLIYFQGNSAPDKSGLPSDRFSAERTGGSVSTLTIQRTQQEDSAVYLCASSASQYQETQYFGPGTRLLVL.

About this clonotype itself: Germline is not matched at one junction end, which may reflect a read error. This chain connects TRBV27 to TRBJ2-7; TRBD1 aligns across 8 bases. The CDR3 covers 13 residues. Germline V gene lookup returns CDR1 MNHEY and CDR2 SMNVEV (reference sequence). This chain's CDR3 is CATSTGGSYEQYF. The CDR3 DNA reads TGTGCCACCAGTACAGGGGGCTCCTACGAGCAGTACTTC.

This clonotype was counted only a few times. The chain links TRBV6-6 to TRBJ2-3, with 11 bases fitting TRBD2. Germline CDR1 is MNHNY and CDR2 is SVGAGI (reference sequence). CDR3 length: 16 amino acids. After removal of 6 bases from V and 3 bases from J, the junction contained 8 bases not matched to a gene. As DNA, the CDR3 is TGTGCCAGCAGACACGGGACTAGCGGTTGGACAGATACGCAGTATTTT. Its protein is CASRHGTSGWTDTQYF.

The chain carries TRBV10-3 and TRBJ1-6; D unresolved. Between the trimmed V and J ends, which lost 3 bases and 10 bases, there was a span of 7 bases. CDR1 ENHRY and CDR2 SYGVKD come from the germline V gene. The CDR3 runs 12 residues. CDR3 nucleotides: TGTGCCATCAGTGAAGGGTTCTCACCCCTCCACTTT. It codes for CAISEGFSPLHF.

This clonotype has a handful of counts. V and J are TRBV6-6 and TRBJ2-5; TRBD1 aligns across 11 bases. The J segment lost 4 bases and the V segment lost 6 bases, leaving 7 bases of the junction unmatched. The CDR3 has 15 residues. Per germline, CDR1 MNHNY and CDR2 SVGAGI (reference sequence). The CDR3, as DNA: TGTGCCAGCAGGAGGGGACAGGGGGTTCGAGAGACCCAGTACTTC. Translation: CASRRGQGVRETQYF.

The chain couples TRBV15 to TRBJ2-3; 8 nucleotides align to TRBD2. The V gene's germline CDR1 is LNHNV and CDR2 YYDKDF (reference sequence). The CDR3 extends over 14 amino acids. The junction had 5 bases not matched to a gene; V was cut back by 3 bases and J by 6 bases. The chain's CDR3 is CATSRGLGPDTQYF. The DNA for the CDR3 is TGTGCCACCAGCAGGGGACTAGGACCCGATACGCAGTATTTT. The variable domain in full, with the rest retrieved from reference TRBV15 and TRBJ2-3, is DAMVIQNPRYQVTQFGKPVTLSCSQTLNHNVMYWYQQKSSQAPKLLFHYYDKDFNNEADTPDNFQSRRPNTSFCFLDIRSPGLGDTAMYLCATSRGLGPDTQYFGPGTRLTVL.

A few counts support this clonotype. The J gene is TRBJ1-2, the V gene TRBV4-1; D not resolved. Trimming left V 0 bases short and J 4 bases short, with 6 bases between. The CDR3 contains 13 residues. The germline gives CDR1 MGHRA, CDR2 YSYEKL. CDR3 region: CASSQDVGYGYTF. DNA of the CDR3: TGCGCCAGCAGCCAAGATGTCGGCTATGGCTACACCTTC.

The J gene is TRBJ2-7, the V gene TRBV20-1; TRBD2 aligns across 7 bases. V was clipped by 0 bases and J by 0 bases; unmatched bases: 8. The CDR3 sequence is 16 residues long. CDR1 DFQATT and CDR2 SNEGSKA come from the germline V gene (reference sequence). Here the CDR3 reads CSARDPASGSSYEQYF. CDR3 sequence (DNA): TGCAGTGCTAGAGATCCCGCTAGCGGAAGCTCCTACGAGCAGTACTTC.

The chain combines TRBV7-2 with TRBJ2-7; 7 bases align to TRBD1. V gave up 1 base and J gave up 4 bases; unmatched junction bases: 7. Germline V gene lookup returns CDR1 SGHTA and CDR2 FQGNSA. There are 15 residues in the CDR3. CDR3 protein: CASSLVPGGLYEQYF. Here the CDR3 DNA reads TGTGCCAGCAGCTTAGTGCCAGGGGGTTTGTACGAGCAGTACTTC.

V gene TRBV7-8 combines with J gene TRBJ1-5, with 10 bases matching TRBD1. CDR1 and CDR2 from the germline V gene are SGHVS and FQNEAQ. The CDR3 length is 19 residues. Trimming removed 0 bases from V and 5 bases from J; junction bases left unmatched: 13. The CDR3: CASSLARGDRGPFDQPQHF. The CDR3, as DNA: TGTGCCAGCAGCTTAGCGCGGGGAGACAGGGGGCCCTTTGATCAGCCCCAGCATTTT.

The CDR3 DNA is TGTGCCAGCAGCTTAGGCGGGACATTACTCTATGGCTACACCTTC. This sequence encodes CASSLGGTLLYGYTF. The V call is TRBV7-8, the J call TRBJ1-2; a possible D gene is TRBD1 (6 bases). Germline V gene lookup returns CDR1 SGHVS and CDR2 FQNEAQ. The germline V and J ends were trimmed by 1 base and 4 bases, with 13 bases remaining between them. CDR3 length: 15 amino acids.

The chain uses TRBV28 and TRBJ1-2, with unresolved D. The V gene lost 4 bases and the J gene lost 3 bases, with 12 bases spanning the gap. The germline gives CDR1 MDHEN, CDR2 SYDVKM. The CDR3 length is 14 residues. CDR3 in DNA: TGTGCCAGCAGTTACCCGGCCGGACACTATGGCTACACCTTC. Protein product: CASSYPAGHYGYTF.